These T cell receptor beta chains were read from a single sample in a study of Graves' ophthalmopathy and Graves' hyperthyroidism. One entry per CDR3 protein results from TCRdb running MiXCR on the multiplex PCR reads. The sample contains 360,000 or so distinct CDR3 sequences, 15% to 20% of which appear only once. The specimen was peripheral blood. These receptors were taken from a woman under 30 with Graves' ophthalmopathy. CDR3s include the opening cysteine and the closing phenylalanine or tryptophan. D genes are given only for firm matches. Not every row has a clone size; where given, it reads once, few, many or a size class.

d_call j_call v_call clone_size cdr3_aa cdr3_nt
TRBD2 TRBJ2-2 TRBV27 many CASSILAGGPLAGELFF TGTGCCAGCAGTATACTAGCGGGAGGGCCGTTGGCCGGGGAGCTGTTTTTT
NA TRBJ1-2 TRBV7-3 many CASSLIPPRSGGYGYTF TGTGCCAGCAGCTTAATCCCTCCCAGGAGCGGTGGGTATGGCTACACCTTC
NA TRBJ1-1 TRBV20-1 many CSARGASNTEAFF TGCAGTGCTAGAGGTGCGTCGAACACTGAAGCTTTCTTT
NA TRBJ1-2 TRBV12-3/TRBV12-4 many CASSLAGNYGYTF TGTGCCAGCAGTTTAGCGGGGAACTATGGCTACACCTTC
TRBD2 TRBJ2-7 TRBV20-1 many CSARRLAEAYEQYF TGCAGTGCTAGGAGACTAGCGGAAGCCTACGAGCAGTACTTC
TRBD1 TRBJ1-2 TRBV28 many CASSDGDRGNYGYTF TGTGCCAGCAGCGATGGGGACAGGGGAAACTATGGCTACACCTTC
TRBD1 TRBJ1-1 TRBV30 many CAWSAWGTGRFTEAFF TGTGCCTGGAGTGCGTGGGGGACAGGGCGGTTCACTGAAGCTTTCTTT
NA TRBJ2-7 TRBV11-2 many CASSLTLPSEQYF TGTGCCAGCAGCTTAACACTACCGAGCGAGCAGTACTTC
TRBD1 TRBJ1-1 TRBV6-1 few CASRRGQGFDTEAFF TGTGCCAGCAGGCGGGGACAGGGTTTTGACACTGAAGCTTTCTTT
TRBD1 TRBJ2-7 TRBV12-3/TRBV12-4 many CASSLTGGSGEQYF TGTGCCAGCAGTCTGACAGGGGGCTCCGGCGAGCAGTACTTC
TRBD1 TRBJ2-7 TRBV28 NA CASSPPGQGPTYEQYF TGTGCCAGCAGCCCCCCGGGACAGGGGCCGACCTACGAGCAGTACTTC
NA TRBJ2-4 TRBV20-1 many CSALSVGQGNIQYF TGCAGTGCCCTGAGCGTAGGGCAGGGAAACATTCAGTACTTC
NA TRBJ2-7 TRBV7-9 many CASSPDVLYEQYF TGTGCCAGCAGCCCCGACGTCCTCTACGAGCAGTACTTC
TRBD2 TRBJ2-7 TRBV5-1 few CASSLGSPGLAGGSEQYF TGCGCCAGCAGCTTGGGGTCTCCGGGACTAGCGGGGGGGTCCGAGCAGTACTTC
TRBD1 TRBJ2-7 TRBV4-3 many CASSQEGGQGYEQYF TGCGCCAGCAGCCAAGAAGGGGGACAGGGATACGAGCAGTACTTC
NA TRBJ2-7 TRBV28 many CASSQLAGSSYEQYF TGTGCCAGCAGCCAGCTTGCGGGGAGCTCCTACGAGCAGTACTTC
NA TRBJ1-2 TRBV15 NA CATRRTTNYGYTF TGTGCCACCAGGCGGACAACTAACTATGGCTACACCTTC
NA TRBJ1-5 TRBV30 many CAWSVRWGGQPQHF TGTGCCTGGAGTGTACGTTGGGGGGGCCAGCCCCAGCATTTT
TRBD2 TRBJ2-4 TRBV5-6 many CASSPRGGRLSHIQYF TGTGCCAGCAGTCCCCGGGGGGGGCGGTTATCACACATTCAGTACTTC
NA TRBJ1-5 TRBV6-5 NA CASSYPDPFINQPQHF TGTGCCAGCAGTTACCCCGACCCATTTATCAATCAGCCCCAGCATTTT
TRBD1 TRBJ1-2 TRBV20-1 many CSARDLTTGTGGNGYTF TGCAGTGCTAGAGATCTTACAACCGGGACAGGGGGGAATGGCTACACCTTC
TRBD1 TRBJ1-1 TRBV28 NA CASGTGIPNTEAFF TGTGCCAGCGGGACAGGGATTCCCAACACTGAAGCTTTCTTT
TRBD1 TRBJ1-5 TRBV6-2/TRBV6-3 many CASSRGGDRLNQPQHF TGTGCCAGCAGTCGAGGTGGGGACAGACTCAATCAGCCCCAGCATTTT
TRBD2 TRBJ2-5 TRBV5-1 many CASSLGLAGEIQETQYF TGCGCCAGCAGCTTGGGACTAGCGGGGGAGATACAAGAGACCCAGTACTTC
TRBD1 TRBJ2-7 TRBV24-1 many CATSGLGQGGTYEQYF TGTGCCACCAGTGGCTTGGGACAGGGAGGAACCTACGAGCAGTACTTC
NA TRBJ2-2 TRBV24-1 many CATSGRTGELFF TGTGCCACCAGTGGTCGGACCGGGGAGCTGTTTTTT
TRBD1 TRBJ2-5 TRBV7-2 many CASSLGTGAIQETQYF TGTGCCAGCAGCTTAGGGACAGGGGCCATCCAAGAGACCCAGTACTTC
TRBD1 TRBJ1-1 TRBV7-9 many CASSYDGTGSTEAFF TGTGCCAGCAGCTACGATGGGACAGGAAGCACTGAAGCTTTCTTT
TRBD2 TRBJ2-7 TRBV6-2/TRBV6-3 NA CASSYLGSWKAAGEQYF TGTGCCAGCAGTTATCTCGGTTCTTGGAAGGCAGCGGGGGAGCAGTACTTC
NA TRBJ2-7 TRBV6-5 many CASTYRGGEQYF TGTGCCAGCACTTATCGGGGCGGCGAGCAGTACTTC
TRBD1 TRBJ2-5 TRBV28 many CASSTTGRRAETQYF TGTGCCAGCAGTACGACAGGGAGAAGGGCAGAGACCCAGTACTTC
NA TRBJ2-7 TRBV12-3/TRBV12-4 many CASTNGAVQYF TGTGCCAGCACTAATGGGGCAGTTCAGTACTTC
NA TRBJ1-1 TRBV3-1 many CASSQEARNTEAFF TGTGCCAGCAGCCAAGAGGCCCGGAACACTGAAGCTTTCTTT
NA TRBJ1-5 TRBV30 many CAWSVLGAQPQHF TGTGCCTGGAGTGTACTCGGGGCTCAGCCCCAGCATTTT
TRBD1 TRBJ1-3 TRBV6-5 many CASSYSTGTVGNTIYF TGTGCCAGCAGTTACTCGACCGGGACAGTCGGAAACACCATATATTTT
NA TRBJ2-7 TRBV27 many CASSRRGNSYEQYF TGTGCCAGCTCCCGTAGGGGGAACTCCTACGAGCAGTACTTC
TRBD2 TRBJ2-7 TRBV19 many CASSTTTSVRYEQYF TGTGCCAGTAGTACCACAACTAGCGTCCGCTACGAGCAGTACTTC
NA TRBJ2-7 TRBV28 few CASNSEGVAYEQYF TGTGCCAGCAACTCGGAGGGCGTTGCCTACGAGCAGTACTTC
TRBD1 TRBJ1-1 TRBV27 many CASSIQGGGTEAFF TGTGCCAGCAGTATACAGGGGGGAGGCACTGAAGCTTTCTTT
TRBD1 TRBJ2-5 TRBV12-3/TRBV12-4 once CASRGSGQGKETQYF TGTGCCAGTAGGGGCTCGGGACAGGGAAAAGAGACCCAGTACTTC
TRBD1 TRBJ2-7 TRBV27 many CASSPTGQTYEQYF TGTGCCAGCAGTCCCACGGGACAGACCTACGAGCAGTACTTC
NA TRBJ2-5 TRBV7-6 many CASSFSGSKGVTQYF TGTGCCAGCAGCTTTTCGGGATCCAAGGGAGTGACCCAGTACTTC
TRBD2 TRBJ2-5 TRBV18 few CASSPPSGRKQETQYF TGTGCCAGCTCACCTCCTAGCGGGAGGAAACAAGAGACCCAGTACTTC
NA TRBJ1-1 TRBV30 many CAWSVRQGRWNTEAFF TGTGCCTGGAGTGTAAGGCAGGGGCGATGGAACACTGAAGCTTTCTTT
NA TRBJ2-2 TRBV6-4 many CASSDSGTGELFF TGTGCCAGCAGTGACTCGGGCACCGGGGAGCTGTTTTTT
NA TRBJ1-6 TRBV27 many CASSLWGNLNSPLHF TGTGCCAGCAGTTTGTGGGGGAATTTAAATTCACCCCTCCACTTT